This TCR beta chain was found in a study of blood T cell repertoires in COVID-19. For the study at large: T cells, B-cell-depleted T cells, or PBMCs supplied cDNA or gDNA.

Per germline, CDR1 SEHNR and CDR2 FQNEAQ (reference sequence). The V gene lost 5 bases and the J gene lost 12 bases, with 13 bases spanning the gap. CDR3 length: 11 residues. Sequencing was performed with immunoSEQ multiplex PCR; in TCRdb, only in-frame clones are kept and a portion is missing. The table has 300,000 to 400,000 clones, under 95% seen once. The V gene is TRBV7-9, the J gene TRBJ1-2; D may be TRBD1 (6 bases). The sequence derives from a woman under 30 who had recovered from COVID-19. Specimen: peripheral blood. CDR3 protein: CASSHDRIDTF. CDR3 nucleotide sequence: TGTGCCAGCAGCCACGACAGGATCGACACCTTC.